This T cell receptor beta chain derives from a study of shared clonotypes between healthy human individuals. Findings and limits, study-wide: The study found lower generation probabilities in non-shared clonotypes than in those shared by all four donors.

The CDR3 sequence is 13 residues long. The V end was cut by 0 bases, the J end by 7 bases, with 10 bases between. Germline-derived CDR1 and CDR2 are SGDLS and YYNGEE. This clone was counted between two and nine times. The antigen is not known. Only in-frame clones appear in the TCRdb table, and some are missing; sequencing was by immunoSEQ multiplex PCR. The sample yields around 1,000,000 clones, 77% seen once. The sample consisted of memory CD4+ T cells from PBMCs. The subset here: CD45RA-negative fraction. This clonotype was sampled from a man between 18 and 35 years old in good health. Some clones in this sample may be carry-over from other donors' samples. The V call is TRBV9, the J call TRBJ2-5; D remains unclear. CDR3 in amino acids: CASSVEAPGTQYF. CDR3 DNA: TGTGCCAGCAGCGTAGAGGCCCCGGGGACCCAGTACTTC.